This TCR beta chain came from a study of human T cells and chemical hapten exposure (dated by TCRdb to about 2021). Regarding the complete study: For sensitization, 2% DPC in acetone was applied to an approximately 2 cm by approximately 2 cm area of upper inner arm skin. Throughout the approximately 24-week study period, patients were also given weekly therapeutic DPC doses on the scalp. Patch tests used Finn chambers with 0.01% DPC on the upper back, scored after 6 days by International Contact Dermatitis Research Group standards. Alopecia areata with under or over 50% scalp involvement, alopecia totalis and alopecia universalis were represented in the patient cohort, which was mostly female. The libraries were sequenced as a pool, and the TCR yield per sample differed mostly because of small variations in library volumes within the pool. The study tracked peripheral blood TCR repertoire changes in vivo during primary and secondary sensitization to the hapten diphenylcyclopropenone (DPC) in alopecia patients. Patient blood was sampled pre-sensitization (week 0) and at 2, 6 and about 24 weeks after DPC sensitization. For TCR sequencing, blood came from 25 to 30 alopecia patients at anywhere from one to four time points (pre-sensitization, 2, 6 and 24 weeks).

Taken with the paper, the label for time point translates to: pre-sensitization, week 0. The meaning of the sample's treatment or condition label: therapeutic diphenylcyclopropenone sensitization with weekly scalp DPC. At every patch-test visit, the blood draw took place before the patch test was put on. Patients were eligible if aged 18 to 70, diagnosed with alopecia and judged suitable for DPC therapy, and pregnant patients were excluded. Total RNA was extracted from unfractionated whole blood collected in Tempus Blood RNA tubes. The V end loses 3 bases and the J end loses 7 bases, and a stretch of 19 bases separates them. CDR1 and CDR2 are drawn from the germline V gene: MDHEN, SYDVKM. From the cysteine up to the phenylalanine, the CDR3 has a length of 16 residues. Only CDR3 DNA is held: 48 bases, read in frame from base 1. General study outcomes and caveats: Repeated subsampling changed both the strength of the expansion versus patch-test correlation and the threshold at which that correlation became significant. Significantly more large CDR3 similarity clusters were formed by expanded TCRs than by pre-sensitization or healthy control sets, consistent with antigen-driven responses. Alopecia, a presumed autoimmune disease, was present in all patients, so the immune response of the patients might differ from that of healthy individuals. A positive correlation was found between the number of PT1 expanded TCRs and patch test score, with significance reached at thresholds 8, 16 and 32 but not 4. DPC sensitization did not change how many TCRs were above 1 in 1000 frequency, and no evidence was found of alterations in global repertoire structure.

Library preparation was by RACE. For sequencing, a NextSeq 500 was employed. During library preparation, unique molecular identifiers were attached to individual cDNA molecules so that TCRs could be counted quantitatively and reproducibly. Each blood RNA sample was used to sequence both TCR alpha and TCR beta chains. The published analysis was carried out like this. Samples had a median of roughly 98,000 TCRs, with a range from 23,224 to 690,600. The Decombinator software suite was used to annotate V, J and CDR3 in the TCR reads. For PS versus PT1 abundance plots, all samples were subsampled to the same number of TCRs (28,000). Expanded TCRs were defined as absent before sensitization and observed at least eight times at the 2-week time point. Using fastp trimming at Q25 and MiXCR clonotype assembly, TCRdb reanalyzed the public sequencing data and kept in-frame beta chains. Under each unique CDR3 protein, matching rows form one entry showing the most common genes and DNA. TCRdb, rather than the study authors, made the V and J calls. This sample gives fewer than 300,000 distinct CDR3 sequences in total; approximately 8.6% of them show up just once. The ten biggest clones cover approximately 2.3% of the sample.

This clonotype was observed a few times. No cognate antigen has been identified for it. Per-base qualities were not stored, and no clone one base away is much larger. The V gene is TRBV28 and the J gene is TRBJ1-5; the best D guess is TRBD1, with 5 bases matching. This TCR was recovered from a woman aged 40 to 55 with alopecia areata. Some clones in this sample may be carry-over from other donors' samples. The starting material was whole blood, obtained in connection with sensitization to the hapten diphenylcyclopropenone (DPC). Here is the DNA: TGTGCCAGCAGTTTGATGGGAAGGGGCGAGGGGCAGCCCCAGCATTTT. This is translated as CASSLMGRGEGQPQHF.